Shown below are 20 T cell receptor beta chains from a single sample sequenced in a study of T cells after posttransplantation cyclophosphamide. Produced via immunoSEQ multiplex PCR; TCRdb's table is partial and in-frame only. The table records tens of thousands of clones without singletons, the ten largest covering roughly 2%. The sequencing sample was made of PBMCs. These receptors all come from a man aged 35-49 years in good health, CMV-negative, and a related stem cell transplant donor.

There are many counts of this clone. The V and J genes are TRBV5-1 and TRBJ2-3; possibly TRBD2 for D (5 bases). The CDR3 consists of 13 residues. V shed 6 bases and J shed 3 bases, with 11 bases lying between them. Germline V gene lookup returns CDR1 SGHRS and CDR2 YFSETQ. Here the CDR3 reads CASMSSGTDTQYF. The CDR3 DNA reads TGCGCCAGCATGAGTTCGGGGACAGATACGCAGTATTTT.

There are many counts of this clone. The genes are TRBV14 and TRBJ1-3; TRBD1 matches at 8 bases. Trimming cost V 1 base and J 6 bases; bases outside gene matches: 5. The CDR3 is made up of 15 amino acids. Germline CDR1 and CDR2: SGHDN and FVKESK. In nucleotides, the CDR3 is TGTGCCAGCAGCCAAGTCTGGACAGGGTCAAACACCATATATTTT. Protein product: CASSQVWTGSNTIYF.

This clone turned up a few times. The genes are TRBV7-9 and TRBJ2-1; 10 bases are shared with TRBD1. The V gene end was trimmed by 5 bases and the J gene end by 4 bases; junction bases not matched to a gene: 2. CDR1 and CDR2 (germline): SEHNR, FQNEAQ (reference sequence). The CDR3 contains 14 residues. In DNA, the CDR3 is TGTGCCAGCAGCGCGGGACAGGGGTACAATGAGCAGTTCTTC. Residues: CASSAGQGYNEQFF. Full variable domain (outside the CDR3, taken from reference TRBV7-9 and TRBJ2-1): DTGVSQNPRHKITKRGQNVTFRCDPISEHNRLYWYRQTLGQGPEFLTYFQNEAQLEKSRLLSDRFSAERPKGSFSTLEIQRTEQGDSAMYLCASSAGQGYNEQFFGPGTRLTVL.

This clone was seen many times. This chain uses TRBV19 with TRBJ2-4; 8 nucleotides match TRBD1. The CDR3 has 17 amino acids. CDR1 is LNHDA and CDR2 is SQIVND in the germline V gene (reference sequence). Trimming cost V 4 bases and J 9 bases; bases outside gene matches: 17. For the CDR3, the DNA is TGTGCCAGTAGTAACCCCGGACAGGGAGTGTTAGTCAGCATTCAGTACTTC. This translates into CASSNPGQGVLVSIQYF.

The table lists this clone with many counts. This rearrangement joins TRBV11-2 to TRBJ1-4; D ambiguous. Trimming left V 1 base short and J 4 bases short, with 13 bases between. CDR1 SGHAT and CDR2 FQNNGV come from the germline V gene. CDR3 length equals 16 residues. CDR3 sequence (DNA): TGTGCCAGCAGCTTAGGGGAAGGGAGCCTTAATGAAAAACTGTTTTTT. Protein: CASSLGEGSLNEKLFF.

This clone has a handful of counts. CDR3 nucleotides: TGTGCCAGCAGCTTAGGTAGTCCAGGAAACACCATATATTTT. Protein product: CASSLGSPGNTIYF. V is TRBV7-3 and J is TRBJ1-3; D unclear. Trimming cost V 2 bases and J 4 bases, with 9 bases left between them. The CDR3 covers 14 residues. The germline V gene encodes CDR1 SGHTA and CDR2 FQGTGA.

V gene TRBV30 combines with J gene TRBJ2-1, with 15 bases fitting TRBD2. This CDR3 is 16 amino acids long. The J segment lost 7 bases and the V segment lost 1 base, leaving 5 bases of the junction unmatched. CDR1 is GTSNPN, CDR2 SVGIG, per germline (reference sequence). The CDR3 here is CAWSAGTSGGCNEQFF. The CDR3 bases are TGTGCCTGGAGTGCCGGGACTAGCGGGGGGTGTAATGAGCAGTTCTTC.

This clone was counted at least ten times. CDR3 sequence: CASSLVSGRLTDTQYF. DNA for the CDR3: TGTGCCAGCAGCTTAGTCTCCGGGAGGCTCACAGATACGCAGTATTTT. The chain combines TRBV11-3 with TRBJ2-3, with 7 bases identical to TRBD2. V trimming: 1 base; J trimming: 2 bases; junction bases outside the gene matches: 6. The CDR3 is 16 residues long. The germline V gene has CDR1 SGHNT and CDR2 YENEEA.

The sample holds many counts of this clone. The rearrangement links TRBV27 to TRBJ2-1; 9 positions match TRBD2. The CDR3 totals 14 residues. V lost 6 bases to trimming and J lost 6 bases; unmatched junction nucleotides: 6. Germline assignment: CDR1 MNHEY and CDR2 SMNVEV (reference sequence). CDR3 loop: CASSLAGRSNEQFF. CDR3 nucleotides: TGTGCCAGCAGCCTAGCGGGGAGATCCAATGAGCAGTTCTTC.

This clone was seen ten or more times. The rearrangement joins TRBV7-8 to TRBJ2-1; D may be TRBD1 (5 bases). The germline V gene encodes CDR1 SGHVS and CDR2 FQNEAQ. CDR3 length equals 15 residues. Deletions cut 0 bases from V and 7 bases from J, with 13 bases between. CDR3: CASSLAGGAGNEQFF. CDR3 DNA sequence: TGTGCCAGCAGCTTAGCAGGTGGGGCTGGAAATGAGCAGTTCTTC. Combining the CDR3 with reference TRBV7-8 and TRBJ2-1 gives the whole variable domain GAGVSQSPRYKVAKRGQDVALRCDPISGHVSLFWYQQALGQGPEFLTYFQNEAQLDKSGLPSDRFFAERPEGSVSTLKIQRTQQEDSAVYLCASSLAGGAGNEQFFGPGTRLTVL.

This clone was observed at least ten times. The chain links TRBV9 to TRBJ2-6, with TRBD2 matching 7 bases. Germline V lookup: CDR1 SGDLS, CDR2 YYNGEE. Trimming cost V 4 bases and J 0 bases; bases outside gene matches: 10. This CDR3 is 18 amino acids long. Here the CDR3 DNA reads TGTGCCAGCAGCTCAGGGAGGGTAATCCACTCTGGGGCCAACGTCCTGACTTTC. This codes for CASSSGRVIHSGANVLTF.

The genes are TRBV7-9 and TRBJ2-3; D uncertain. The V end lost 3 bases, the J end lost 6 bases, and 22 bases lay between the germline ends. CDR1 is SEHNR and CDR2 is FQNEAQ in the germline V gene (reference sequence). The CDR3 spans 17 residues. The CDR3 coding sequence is TGTGCCAGCAGCTTGACCTCCCCCGGAGTTGGTGGGGATACGCAGTATTTT. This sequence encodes CASSLTSPGVGGDTQYF.

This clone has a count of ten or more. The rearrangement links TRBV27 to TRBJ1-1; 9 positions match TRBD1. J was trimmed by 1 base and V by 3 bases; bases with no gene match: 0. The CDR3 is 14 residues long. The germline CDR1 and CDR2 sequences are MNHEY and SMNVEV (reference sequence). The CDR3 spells CASSLGQGNTEAFF. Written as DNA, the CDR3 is TGTGCCAGCAGTTTGGGACAGGGGAACACTGAAGCTTTCTTT.

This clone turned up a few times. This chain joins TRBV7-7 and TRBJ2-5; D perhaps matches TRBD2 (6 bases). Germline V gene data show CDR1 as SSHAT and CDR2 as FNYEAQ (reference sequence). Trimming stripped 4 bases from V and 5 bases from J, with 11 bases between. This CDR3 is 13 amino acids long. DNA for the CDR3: TGTGCCAGCAGCTCGACTAGTCCGGAGACCCAGTACTTC. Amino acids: CASSSTSPETQYF. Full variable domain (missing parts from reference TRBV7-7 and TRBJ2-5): GAGVSQSPRYKVTKRGQDVTLRCDPISSHATLYWYQQALGQGPEFLTYFNYEAQPDKSGLPSDRFSAERPEGSISTLTIQRTEQRDSAMYRCASSSTSPETQYFGPGTRLLVL.

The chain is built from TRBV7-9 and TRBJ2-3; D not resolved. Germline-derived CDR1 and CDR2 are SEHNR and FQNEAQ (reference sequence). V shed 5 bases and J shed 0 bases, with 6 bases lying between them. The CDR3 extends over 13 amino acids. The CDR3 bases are TGTGCCAGCAGCCCCACTAGCACAGATACGCAGTATTTT. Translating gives CASSPTSTDTQYF.

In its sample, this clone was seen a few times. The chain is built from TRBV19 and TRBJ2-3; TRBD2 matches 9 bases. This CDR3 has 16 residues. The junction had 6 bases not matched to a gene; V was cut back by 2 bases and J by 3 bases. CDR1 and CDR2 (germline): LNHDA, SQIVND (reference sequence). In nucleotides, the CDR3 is TGTGCCAGTAGTATATCCAGCGGGGGGTTAACAGATACGCAGTATTTT. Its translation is CASSISSGGLTDTQYF.

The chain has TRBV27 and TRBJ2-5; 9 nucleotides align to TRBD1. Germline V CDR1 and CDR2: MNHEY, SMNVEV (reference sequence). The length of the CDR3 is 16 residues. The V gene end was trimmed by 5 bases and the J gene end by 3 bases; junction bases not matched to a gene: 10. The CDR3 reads CASSPLLGQGKETQYF. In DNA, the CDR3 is TGTGCCAGCAGTCCCCTCCTCGGACAGGGGAAAGAGACCCAGTACTTC.

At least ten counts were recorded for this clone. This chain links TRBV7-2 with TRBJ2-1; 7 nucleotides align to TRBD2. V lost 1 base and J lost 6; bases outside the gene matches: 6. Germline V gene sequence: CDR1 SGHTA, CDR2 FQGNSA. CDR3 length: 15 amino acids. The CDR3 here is CASSLGRSSGNEQFF. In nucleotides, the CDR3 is TGTGCCAGCAGCTTAGGACGGTCTAGCGGCAATGAGCAGTTCTTC. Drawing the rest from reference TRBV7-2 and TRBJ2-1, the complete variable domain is GAGVSQSPSNKVTEKGKDVELRCDPISGHTALYWYRQSLGQGLEFLIYFQGNSAPDKSGLPSDRFSAERTGGSVSTLTIQRTQQEDSAVYLCASSLGRSSGNEQFFGPGTRLTVL.

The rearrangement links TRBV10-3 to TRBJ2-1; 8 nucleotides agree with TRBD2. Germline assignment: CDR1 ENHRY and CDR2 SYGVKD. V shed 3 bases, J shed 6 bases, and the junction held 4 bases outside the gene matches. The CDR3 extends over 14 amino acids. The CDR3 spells CAISDGGAFNEQFF. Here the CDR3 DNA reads TGTGCCATCAGTGACGGGGGGGCTTTCAATGAGCAGTTCTTC.

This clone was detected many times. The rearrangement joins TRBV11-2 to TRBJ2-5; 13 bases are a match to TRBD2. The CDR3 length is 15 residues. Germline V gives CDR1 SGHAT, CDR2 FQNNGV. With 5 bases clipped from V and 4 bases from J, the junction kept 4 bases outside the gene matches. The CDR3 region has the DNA TGTGCCAGCAGCCTAACTAGCGGGAGGGTAGAGACCCAGTACTTC. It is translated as CASSLTSGRVETQYF.